The text below deals with one T cell receptor (beta chain). What it recognizes is unknown. V was shortened by 2 bases and J by 2 bases, with 10 bases between the two germline ends. This CDR3 has 14 amino acids. From germline, CDR1 is KGHSH and CDR2 LQKENI. This entry is derived from a study of cytomegalovirus exposure and HLA in healthy donors. Findings of the study overall: In a later analysis, a genetic analysis reported fewer productive-TCR N-insertions in an Asian-associated ancestry cluster than the cohort average.

Primers: 60 Vbeta forward and 13 Jbeta reverse. Sequencing used immunoSEQ multiplex PCR; TCRdb keeps in-frame clones, though not all of them. Of roughly 150,000 clones in the sample, around 80% were seen once. The sample taken for sequencing was PBMCs. This clonotype was sampled from a male donor in good health and CMV-seronegative. This chain uses TRBV18 with TRBJ2-7, with a tentative D call TRBD2 (6 bases). DNA of the CDR3: TGTGCCAGCTCACCAGGAGGGTACCCCTACGAGCAGTACTTC. Its translation is CASSPGGYPYEQYF. The full variable domain, with the rest looked up from reference TRBV18 and TRBJ2-7, is NAGVMQNPRHLVRRRGQEARLRCSPMKGHSHVYWYRQLPEEGLKFMVYLQKENIIDESGMPKERFSAEFPKEGPSILRIQQVVRGDSAAYFCASSPGGYPYEQYFGPGTRLTVT.